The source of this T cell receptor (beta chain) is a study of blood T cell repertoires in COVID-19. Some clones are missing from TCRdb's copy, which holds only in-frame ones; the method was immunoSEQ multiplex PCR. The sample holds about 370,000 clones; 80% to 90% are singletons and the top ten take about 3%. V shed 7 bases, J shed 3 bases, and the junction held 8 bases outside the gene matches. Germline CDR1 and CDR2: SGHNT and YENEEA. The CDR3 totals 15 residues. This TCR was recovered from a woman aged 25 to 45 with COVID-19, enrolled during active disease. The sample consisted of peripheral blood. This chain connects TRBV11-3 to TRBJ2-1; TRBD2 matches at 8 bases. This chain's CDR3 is CASTIGGGLYNEQFF. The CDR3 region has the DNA TGTGCCAGCACCATCGGGGGGGGGCTCTACAATGAGCAGTTCTTC. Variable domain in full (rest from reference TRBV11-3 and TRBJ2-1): EAGVVQSPRYKIIEKKQPVAFWCNPISGHNTLYWYLQNLGQGPELLIRYENEEAVDDSQLPKDRFSAERLKGVDSTLKIQPAELGDSAVYLCASTIGGGLYNEQFFGPGTRLTVL.